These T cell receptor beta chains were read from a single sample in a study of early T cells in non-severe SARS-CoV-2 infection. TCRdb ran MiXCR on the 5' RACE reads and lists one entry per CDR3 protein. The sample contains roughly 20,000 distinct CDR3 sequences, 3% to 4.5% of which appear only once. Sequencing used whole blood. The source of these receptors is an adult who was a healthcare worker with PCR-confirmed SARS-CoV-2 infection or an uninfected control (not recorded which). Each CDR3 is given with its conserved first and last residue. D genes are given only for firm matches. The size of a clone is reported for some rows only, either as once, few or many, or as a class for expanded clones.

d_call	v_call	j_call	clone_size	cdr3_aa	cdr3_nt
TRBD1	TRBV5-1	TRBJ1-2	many	CASTIGQGGYTF	TGCGCCAGCACCATTGGACAGGGCGGCTACACCTTC
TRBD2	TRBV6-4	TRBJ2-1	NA	CASSGLAGANEQFF	TGTGCCAGCAGCGGACTAGCGGGAGCTAATGAGCAGTTCTTC
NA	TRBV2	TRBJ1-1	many	CASSGLQGNTEAFF	TGTGCCAGCAGTGGACTACAGGGGAACACTGAAGCTTTCTTT
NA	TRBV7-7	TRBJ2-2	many	CASSSGRNVRELFF	TGTGCTAGCAGCTCGGGACGAAACGTCAGGGAGCTGTTTTTT
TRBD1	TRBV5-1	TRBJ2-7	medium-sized	CASSYRTGVSYEQYF	TGCGCCAGCAGCTATCGGACAGGTGTGTCCTACGAGCAGTACTTC
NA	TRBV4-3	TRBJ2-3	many	CASSQAGTDTQYF	TGCGCCAGCAGTCAGGCGGGGACAGATACGCAGTATTTT
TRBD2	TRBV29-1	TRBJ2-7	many	CSVRVSGRGSYEQYF	TGCAGCGTTAGGGTTAGCGGGAGAGGGTCCTACGAGCAGTACTTC
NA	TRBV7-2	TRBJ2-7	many	CASSRSEPYEQYF	TGTGCCAGCAGCCGTTCGGAGCCCTACGAGCAGTACTTC
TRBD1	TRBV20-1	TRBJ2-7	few	CSARPLAGQGKISSYEQYF	TGCAGTGCTAGACCCCTCGCGGGACAGGGTAAAATAAGTTCCTACGAGCAGTACTTC
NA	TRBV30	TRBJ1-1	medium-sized	CAWKRGALGTEAFF	TGTGCCTGGAAGAGGGGGGCTTTGGGCACTGAAGCTTTCTTT
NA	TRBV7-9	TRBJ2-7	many	CASSARDTYEQYF	TGTGCCAGCAGCGCCAGGGATACCTACGAGCAGTACTTC
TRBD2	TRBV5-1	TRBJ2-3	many	CASSLVLAGGPSDTDTQYF	TGCGCCAGCAGCTTGGTCCTAGCGGGAGGGCCGTCTGACACAGATACGCAGTATTTT
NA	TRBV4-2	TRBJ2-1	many	CASSQEHVQIYEQFF	TGTGCCAGCAGCCAGGAACATGTTCAGATCTATGAGCAGTTCTTC
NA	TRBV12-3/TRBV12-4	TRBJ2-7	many	CASSLGYEQYF	TGTGCCAGCAGTTTGGGTTACGAGCAGTACTTC
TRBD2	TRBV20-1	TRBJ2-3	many	CSARDGTSGGSTDTQYF	TGCAGTGCTAGAGATGGGACTAGCGGGGGGTCTACAGATACGCAGTATTTT
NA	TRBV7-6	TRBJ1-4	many	CASSLVQGSNEKLFF	TGTGCCAGCAGCTTAGTTCAGGGGTCTAATGAAAAACTGTTTTTT
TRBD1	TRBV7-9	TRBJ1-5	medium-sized	CASSFTGERDQPQHF	TGTGCCAGCAGTTTCACAGGGGAAAGGGATCAGCCCCAGCATTTT
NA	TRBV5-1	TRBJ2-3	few	CASSQGLSGGTDTQYF	TGCGCCAGCAGCCAAGGGCTCTCCGGGGGCACAGATACGCAGTATTTT
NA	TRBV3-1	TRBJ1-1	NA	CASSHQGLNTEAFF	TGTGCCAGCAGCCATCAGGGTTTGAACACTGAAGCTTTCTTT
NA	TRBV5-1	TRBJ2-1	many	CASSRDASYNEQFF	TGCGCCAGCAGTAGGGACGCCAGCTACAATGAGCAGTTCTTC
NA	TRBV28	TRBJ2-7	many	CASSRSYEQYF	TGTGCCAGCAGCCGTTCCTACGAGCAGTACTTC
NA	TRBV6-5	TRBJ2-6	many	CASSYSYGSGSSGANVLTF	TGTGCCAGCAGTTACTCCTACGGGTCCGGGAGCTCTGGGGCCAACGTCCTGACTTTC
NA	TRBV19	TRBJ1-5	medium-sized	CASSLQAQGYQPQHF	TGTGCCAGTAGTTTGCAGGCCCAGGGCTATCAGCCCCAGCATTTT
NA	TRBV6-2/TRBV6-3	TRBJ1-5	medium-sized	CASNTPGLAQHF	TGTGCCAGCAACACACCCGGGTTGGCCCAGCATTTT
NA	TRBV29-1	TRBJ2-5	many	CSVEGSETAQETQYF	TGCAGCGTTGAAGGGTCGGAGACAGCCCAAGAGACCCAGTACTTC
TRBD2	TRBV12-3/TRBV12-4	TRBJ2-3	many	CASSIGTSQWGDTQYF	TGTGCCAGCAGTATCGGGACTAGCCAGTGGGGGGATACGCAGTATTTT
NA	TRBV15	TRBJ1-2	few	CATSRDTSGFSGYTF	TGTGCCACCAGCAGAGATACTTCGGGATTCTCTGGCTACACCTTC
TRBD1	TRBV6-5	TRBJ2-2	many	CASSYRSGQGATGELFF	TGTGCCAGCAGTTACAGGTCGGGACAGGGGGCGACCGGGGAGCTGTTTTTT
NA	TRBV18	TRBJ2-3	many	CASSPPSTDTQYF	TGTGCCAGCTCACCACCTAGCACAGATACGCAGTATTTT
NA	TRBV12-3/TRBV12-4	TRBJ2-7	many	CASSLSGEGYEQYF	TGTGCCAGCAGTTTATCGGGGGAAGGGTACGAGCAGTACTTC
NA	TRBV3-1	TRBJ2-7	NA	CAGSQELGFREQYF	TGTGCCGGCAGCCAAGAGTTAGGATTTAGGGAGCAGTACTTC